This T cell receptor (beta chain) was observed in a study of cytomegalovirus exposure and HLA in healthy donors. Sampled while nominally healthy, donors likely had unrecorded immune exposures. With 60 Vbeta and 13 Jbeta primers, the PCR was carried out. Repertoires were generated with immunoSEQ multiplex PCR, while TCRdb's copy carries only in-frame clones and drops some. Counted here are approximately 97,000 clones, roughly three quarters occurring once; the ten biggest clones make up 8.5% to 10%. This CDR3 region has 14 residues. V shed 8 bases and J 6 bases; nucleotides not matched to a gene: 13. Germline-derived CDR1 and CDR2 are MDHEN and SYDVKM. With regard to this clone: What it recognizes is unknown.

Study-level results: The study listed approximately 170 cytomegalovirus-associated TCR beta chains. The availability of immune exposure information extended only to CMV serostatus. A further, later analysis showed that HLA-associated TCR beta chains (compared with equally common others) were more clonally expanded.

The chain recombines TRBV28 with TRBJ2-7, with 7 positions matching TRBD1. This receptor was identified in a male donor in good health and CMV-seropositive. Material for sequencing was PBMCs. CDR3 loop: CASHPQTGWVEQYF. The CDR3 DNA reads TGTGCCAGCCACCCCCAGACAGGGTGGGTCGAGCAGTACTTC. The whole variable domain, filled in from reference TRBV28 and TRBJ2-7, reads DVKVTQSSRYLVKRTGEKVFLECVQDMDHENMFWYRQDPGLGLRLIYFSYDVKMKEKGDIPEGYSVSREKKERFSLILESASTNQTSMYLCASHPQTGWVEQYFGPGTRLTVT.